This entry lists 11 T cell receptor beta chains sequenced from one sample in a study of T-cell reconstitution after alpha-beta-depleted transplantation in children. It was with unique molecular identifiers that the TCRbeta library was prepared. TCRdb reprocessed the PCR reads with MiXCR, giving one entry per CDR3 protein. Among around 450,000 distinct CDR3 sequences listed, 43% were seen once. The material sequenced was PBMCs, taken before TCRalphabeta/CD19-depleted stem cell transplant. The receptors were gathered from a girl between 2 and 10 years old with aplastic anemia, due to receive a stem cell transplant.

J is TRBJ2-1 and V is TRBV6-2 or TRBV6-3, with 8 positions matching TRBD2. The V gene end was trimmed by 7 bases and the J gene end by 9 bases; junction bases not matched to a gene: 8. CDR3 length equals 13 residues. Germline V gives CDR1 MNHEY, CDR2 SVGEGT. CDR3: CASTYGRAIEQFF. The CDR3 bases are TGTGCCAGCACATACGGGAGGGCCATTGAGCAGTTCTTC.

The chain has TRBV20-1 and TRBJ2-6, with D possibly matching TRBD2 (7 bases). The V end lost 5 bases, the J end lost 2 bases, and 13 bases lay between the germline ends. The germline CDR1 and CDR2 sequences are DFQATT and SNEGSKA (reference sequence). The CDR3 consists of 15 residues. The CDR3 protein is CSAYGGLPGANVLTF. The CDR3 region has the DNA TGCAGTGCTTACGGGGGGCTTCCTGGGGCCAACGTCCTGACTTTC.

This chain connects TRBV6-5 to TRBJ2-3; D call uncertain. The ends were cut back, 4 bases at V and 2 bases at J, with 13 bases in the middle. This CDR3 is 15 amino acids long. Germline loops: CDR1 MNHEY, CDR2 SVGAGI. Here the CDR3 reads CASSSIGPVTDTQYF. The CDR3 bases are TGTGCCAGCAGTTCAATAGGACCGGTCACAGATACGCAGTATTTT.

The chain employs TRBV5-1 and TRBJ2-1; 8 bases agree with TRBD2. CDR1 and CDR2 from the germline V gene are SGHRS and YFSETQ. CDR3 length: 12 residues. V shed 2 bases, J shed 14 bases, and the junction held 6 bases outside the gene matches. CDR3 residues: CASSLTGLEEFF. In DNA form, the CDR3 reads TGCGCCAGCAGCTTAACGGGACTAGAAGAGTTCTTC.

This clonotype was seen a few times. This chain links TRBV5-4 with TRBJ2-3, with D perhaps being TRBD1 or TRBD2 (5 bases each). The CDR3 sequence is 14 residues long. Germline loops: CDR1 SGHNT, CDR2 YYREEE (reference sequence). Trimming stripped 2 bases from V and 6 bases from J, with 13 bases between. This CDR3 is CASSFRDQSDTQYF. In DNA, the CDR3 is TGTGCCAGCAGCTTCCGGGACCAGAGCGATACGCAGTATTTT.

This clonotype appeared a few times. This chain connects TRBV7-3 to TRBJ2-7, with 10 bases matching TRBD2. V lost 4 bases and J lost 6; bases outside the gene matches: 9. The length of the CDR3 is 15 residues. Germline CDR1 reads SGHTA; CDR2 reads FQGTGA. The CDR3 coding sequence is TGTGCCAGCAGCTCTCCCTCTAGCGGGAGTACCGAGCAGTACTTC. Protein sequence: CASSSPSSGSTEQYF.

The chain uses TRBV28 and TRBJ2-5; D possibly uses TRBD1 or TRBD2 (5 bases each). This CDR3 is 16 amino acids long. The V gene's germline CDR1 is MDHEN and CDR2 SYDVKM. Trimming pared 2 bases from V and 5 bases from J, leaving 18 bases between. This chain's CDR3 is CASSLGWAEGLETQYF. The DNA for the CDR3 is TGTGCCAGCAGTTTAGGTTGGGCCGAGGGGTTGGAGACCCAGTACTTC.

V is TRBV29-1 and J is TRBJ2-5; tentative D call: TRBD2 (6 bases). The CDR3 contains 14 residues. Germline loops: CDR1 SQVTM, CDR2 ANQGSEA. Trimming removed 3 bases from V and 5 bases from J, with 16 bases in between. The CDR3 nucleotides are TGCAGCGTTGATCGGACGGGGGACTGGGAGACCCAGTACTTC. This codes for CSVDRTGDWETQYF.

CDR3 DNA: TGTGCCAGCAGCCGATCGACAGGCACAGATACGCAGTATTTT. Protein: CASSRSTGTDTQYF. The chain couples TRBV7-7 to TRBJ2-3, with D possibly TRBD1 on 5 matching bases. V was clipped by 5 bases and J by 1 base, with 10 bases between them. This CDR3 spans 14 amino acids. CDR1 is SSHAT, CDR2 FNYEAQ, per germline (reference sequence).

This clonotype was counted ten times or more. The V call is TRBV27, the J call TRBJ2-1, with 7 positions matching TRBD2. The CDR3 spans 14 residues. The germline CDR1 and CDR2 sequences are MNHEY and SMNVEV (reference sequence). After removal of 6 bases from V and 10 bases from J, the junction contained 12 bases not matched to a gene. The CDR3 is CASSYRGSIAEQFF. The CDR3 region has the DNA TGTGCCAGCAGCTACCGCGGGAGTATCGCCGAGCAGTTCTTC.

The chain employs TRBV20-1 and TRBJ2-7; possibly TRBD1 for D (6 bases). V was trimmed by 6 bases and J by 0 bases, leaving 15 bases between them. The length of the CDR3 is 14 residues. In germline, CDR1 is DFQATT, CDR2 SNEGSKA (reference sequence). The CDR3 sequence is CSANNRVASYEQYF. The CDR3 bases are TGCAGTGCCAATAACAGGGTGGCCTCCTACGAGCAGTACTTC.